This is a list of T cell receptor beta chains from one sample in a study of low-dose radiotherapy and immunotherapy resistance in tumors. MiXCR, run by TCRdb on the reads, gives a single entry per CDR3 protein. The table lists tens of thousands of distinct CDR3 sequences, over 15% of them singletons, with 2.5% to 3.5% in the top ten. The source material was PBMCs, sampled before treatment. Every receptor here comes from a male donor with prostate cancer. Both conserved end residues are part of each CDR3. Each record gives: J gene, D gene, V gene, clone size, CDR3 DNA, CDR3 protein. The D gene is left open where the match is weak. Rows may omit the clone size; those that give it use once, few, many or a size class.

j_gene: TRBJ1-1; d_gene: .; v_gene: TRBV7-9; abundance: many; CDR3nt: TGTGCCAGCAGCTTAATTAACACTGAAGCTTTCTTT; CDR3aa: CASSLINTEAFF
j_gene: TRBJ1-5; d_gene: .; v_gene: TRBV27; abundance: many; CDR3nt: TGTGCCAGCAGTTTATCGCCGACGGGACCTAGCAATCAGCCCCAGCATTTT; CDR3aa: CASSLSPTGPSNQPQHF
j_gene: TRBJ2-1; d_gene: TRBD1; v_gene: TRBV5-1; abundance: many; CDR3nt: TGCGCCAGCAGCCAGCGAGGACAGGGGTATTTTTCCAATGAGCAGTTCTTC; CDR3aa: CASSQRGQGYFSNEQFF
j_gene: TRBJ2-3; d_gene: TRBD2; v_gene: TRBV6-2/TRBV6-3; abundance: many; CDR3nt: TGTGCCAGCAGCAGGACTAGCGGGGGGAGCACAGATACGCAGTATTTT; CDR3aa: CASSRTSGGSTDTQYF
j_gene: TRBJ2-3; d_gene: .; v_gene: TRBV20-1; abundance: many; CDR3nt: TGCAGTGCTAGGACTTTCACAGATACGCAGTATTTT; CDR3aa: CSARTFTDTQYF
j_gene: TRBJ2-1; d_gene: .; v_gene: TRBV7-9; abundance: many; CDR3nt: TGTGCCAGCAGCCTTTACCCCAGGGCGGATGAGCAGTTCTTC; CDR3aa: CASSLYPRADEQFF
j_gene: TRBJ2-2; d_gene: TRBD2; v_gene: TRBV7-3; abundance: many; CDR3nt: TGTGCCAGCAGCCCAAGGGGACTAGCGGAAGACACCGGGGAGCTGTTTTTT; CDR3aa: CASSPRGLAEDTGELFF
j_gene: TRBJ1-1; d_gene: .; v_gene: TRBV11-2; abundance: many; CDR3nt: TGTGCCAGCAGCTTAGATCTCGGTACTGAAGCTTTCTTT; CDR3aa: CASSLDLGTEAFF
j_gene: TRBJ2-3; d_gene: .; v_gene: TRBV20-1; abundance: many; CDR3nt: TGCAGTGCCCCACGGGGCGAGGGAACAGATACGCAGTATTTT; CDR3aa: CSAPRGEGTDTQYF
j_gene: TRBJ2-5; d_gene: .; v_gene: TRBV6-4; abundance: many; CDR3nt: TGTGCCAGCAAAACTAGCTTCAGAAGGGAGACCCAGTACTTC; CDR3aa: CASKTSFRRETQYF
j_gene: TRBJ2-5; d_gene: TRBD2; v_gene: TRBV6-1; abundance: many; CDR3nt: TGTGCCAGCAGATTAGCGGGGGGGCTTCAAGAGACCCAGTACTTC; CDR3aa: CASRLAGGLQETQYF
j_gene: TRBJ1-3; d_gene: TRBD1; v_gene: TRBV5-1; abundance: .; CDR3nt: TGCGCCAGCAGCTCGACAGGGGACGGAAACACCATATATTTT; CDR3aa: CASSSTGDGNTIYF
j_gene: TRBJ2-3; d_gene: TRBD2; v_gene: TRBV5-1; abundance: many; CDR3nt: TGCGCCAGCAGCTTGCAGCGGGGGGGCCCAGATACGCAGTATTTT; CDR3aa: CASSLQRGGPDTQYF
j_gene: TRBJ1-2; d_gene: .; v_gene: TRBV20-1; abundance: many; CDR3nt: TGCAGTGCGCCCGAAGGGTTCGGCTACACCTTC; CDR3aa: CSAPEGFGYTF
j_gene: TRBJ1-2; d_gene: .; v_gene: TRBV3-1; abundance: .; CDR3nt: TGTGCCAGTGGGCAAAGGGCAGGGAACTATGGCTACACCTTC; CDR3aa: CASGQRAGNYGYTF
j_gene: TRBJ1-1; d_gene: TRBD1; v_gene: TRBV20-1; abundance: many; CDR3nt: TGCAGTGCTAGAACCCCCGGGACAGCGAACACTGAAGCTTTCTTT; CDR3aa: CSARTPGTANTEAFF
j_gene: TRBJ2-2; d_gene: .; v_gene: TRBV2; abundance: many; CDR3nt: TGTGCCAGCAGGGGTAGGGACACCCTCACCGGGGAGCTGTTTTTT; CDR3aa: CASRGRDTLTGELFF
j_gene: TRBJ2-6; d_gene: .; v_gene: TRBV7-9; abundance: many; CDR3nt: TGTGCCAGCAGCTCAATTACAGGTCTCTCTGGGGCCAACGTCCTGACTTTC; CDR3aa: CASSSITGLSGANVLTF
j_gene: TRBJ2-1; d_gene: TRBD2; v_gene: TRBV12-3/TRBV12-4; abundance: many; CDR3nt: TGTGCCAGCAGCCGGGGGGACTCCTACAATGAGCAGTTCTTC; CDR3aa: CASSRGDSYNEQFF
j_gene: TRBJ2-5; d_gene: .; v_gene: TRBV2; abundance: many; CDR3nt: TGTGCCAGCAGTGCTAGCCAGGAGACCCAGTACTTC; CDR3aa: CASSASQETQYF
j_gene: TRBJ2-1; d_gene: TRBD2; v_gene: TRBV7-2; abundance: .; CDR3nt: TGTGCCAGCAGCTTGGTAGGCGGGAGGTCCTACAATGAGCAGTTCTTC; CDR3aa: CASSLVGGRSYNEQFF
j_gene: TRBJ2-7; d_gene: .; v_gene: TRBV5-4; abundance: many; CDR3nt: TGTGCCAGCAGCCCCGGACTCTCTGTCTACGAGCAGTACTTC; CDR3aa: CASSPGLSVYEQYF
j_gene: TRBJ1-1; d_gene: .; v_gene: TRBV30; abundance: many; CDR3nt: TGTGCCTGGAGTGTAAGAGGGCTCCTTGAAGCTTTCTTT; CDR3aa: CAWSVRGLLEAFF
j_gene: TRBJ2-7; d_gene: TRBD2; v_gene: TRBV7-2; abundance: .; CDR3nt: TGTGCCAGCAGCTTTAGGGCGGGAGCCTACGAGCAGTACTTC; CDR3aa: CASSFRAGAYEQYF
j_gene: TRBJ2-7; d_gene: .; v_gene: TRBV6-5; abundance: many; CDR3nt: TGTGCCAGCACCCCGGGACAAGAGGACGAGCAGTACTTC; CDR3aa: CASTPGQEDEQYF
j_gene: TRBJ1-2; d_gene: .; v_gene: TRBV5-1; abundance: .; CDR3nt: TGCGCCAGCCGCGTCAAAGGGGGCTATGGCTACACCTTC; CDR3aa: CASRVKGGYGYTF
j_gene: TRBJ2-7; d_gene: TRBD2; v_gene: TRBV18; abundance: .; CDR3nt: TGTGCCAGCTCACCCCTAGCGGGGGGTACCTACGAGCAGTACTTC; CDR3aa: CASSPLAGGTYEQYF
j_gene: TRBJ1-6; d_gene: TRBD1; v_gene: TRBV5-1; abundance: many; CDR3nt: TGCGCCAGCCGCGAGGGGACAGCGGATAATTCACCCCTCCACTTT; CDR3aa: CASREGTADNSPLHF
j_gene: TRBJ1-2; d_gene: TRBD1; v_gene: TRBV29-1; abundance: .; CDR3nt: TGCAGCGTTGACAGGGGGGACGGCTACACCTTC; CDR3aa: CSVDRGDGYTF
j_gene: TRBJ2-1; d_gene: TRBD2; v_gene: TRBV20-1; abundance: many; CDR3nt: TGCAGTGCTCTCGCCCTAGCGGGGGGTCTATACAATGAGCAGTTCTTC; CDR3aa: CSALALAGGLYNEQFF
j_gene: TRBJ2-1; d_gene: .; v_gene: TRBV29-1; abundance: many; CDR3nt: TGCAGCGCTGGACGCGGGGCCTACAATGAGCAGTTCTTC; CDR3aa: CSAGRGAYNEQFF
j_gene: TRBJ1-6; d_gene: .; v_gene: TRBV14; abundance: many; CDR3nt: TGTGCCAGCAGCCAAGATCTCCTACAAAACTCACCCCTCCACTTT; CDR3aa: CASSQDLLQNSPLHF
j_gene: TRBJ2-7; d_gene: .; v_gene: TRBV28; abundance: many; CDR3nt: TGTGCCAGCAGCCCAGGTATCACCTACGAGCAGTACTTC; CDR3aa: CASSPGITYEQYF
j_gene: TRBJ2-5; d_gene: TRBD1; v_gene: TRBV27; abundance: few; CDR3nt: TGTGCCAGCAGAGTTGACAGGGGGGAGACCCAGTACTTC; CDR3aa: CASRVDRGETQYF
j_gene: TRBJ2-2; d_gene: .; v_gene: TRBV20-1; abundance: many; CDR3nt: TGCAGTGCTAGAGATTCGGGAATACCGAACACCGGGGAGCTGTTTTTT; CDR3aa: CSARDSGIPNTGELFF
j_gene: TRBJ2-2; d_gene: TRBD2; v_gene: TRBV18; abundance: .; CDR3nt: TGTGCCAGCTCACCACAGGGAGGGTCGAACACCGGGGAGCTGTTTTTT; CDR3aa: CASSPQGGSNTGELFF
j_gene: TRBJ2-1; d_gene: .; v_gene: TRBV3-1; abundance: many; CDR3nt: TGTGCCAGCAGCCCCGGGGGCAGCTCCTACAATGAGCAGTTCTTC; CDR3aa: CASSPGGSSYNEQFF
j_gene: TRBJ1-5; d_gene: .; v_gene: TRBV3-1; abundance: .; CDR3nt: TGTGCCAGCAGCCAAAGCTGGGGGCCTCAGCCCCAGCATTTT; CDR3aa: CASSQSWGPQPQHF
j_gene: TRBJ1-2; d_gene: .; v_gene: TRBV5-1; abundance: many; CDR3nt: TGCGCCAGCAGCTTGGCCCTACAGCTGAATTCAGGCTACACCTTC; CDR3aa: CASSLALQLNSGYTF
j_gene: TRBJ2-5; d_gene: .; v_gene: TRBV7-3; abundance: many; CDR3nt: TGTGCCAGCAGCCCCCAGGTGGGGGGCGAAGAAGAGACCCAGTACTTC; CDR3aa: CASSPQVGGEEETQYF
j_gene: TRBJ2-3; d_gene: .; v_gene: TRBV7-3; abundance: many; CDR3nt: TGTGCCAGCAGCTTCGGGGCGAATACAGATACGCAGTATTTT; CDR3aa: CASSFGANTDTQYF
j_gene: TRBJ1-3; d_gene: .; v_gene: TRBV15; abundance: many; CDR3nt: TGTGCCACCGGGGGGGGCTCTGGAAACACCATATATTTT; CDR3aa: CATGGGSGNTIYF
j_gene: TRBJ1-1; d_gene: .; v_gene: TRBV6-1; abundance: .; CDR3nt: TGTGCCAGCAGTGGGGTCCAGATGAACACTGAAGCTTTCTTT; CDR3aa: CASSGVQMNTEAFF
j_gene: TRBJ2-2; d_gene: TRBD1; v_gene: TRBV5-1; abundance: .; CDR3nt: TGCGCCAGCAGCTTCACCGGGACAGGGAGTCGGGTGAACACCGGGGAGCTGTTTTTT; CDR3aa: CASSFTGTGSRVNTGELFF
j_gene: TRBJ1-2; d_gene: .; v_gene: TRBV7-9; abundance: .; CDR3nt: TGTGCCAGCAGCCCAATGGGCTATGGCTACACCTTC; CDR3aa: CASSPMGYGYTF
j_gene: TRBJ1-5; d_gene: .; v_gene: TRBV19; abundance: many; CDR3nt: TGTGCCAGTAGTATAGGCGAGGCCTACAATCAGCCCCAGCATTTT; CDR3aa: CASSIGEAYNQPQHF
j_gene: TRBJ2-5; d_gene: .; v_gene: TRBV19; abundance: many; CDR3nt: TGTGCCAGTAGGGAGACCGAGGTCAGCAAAGAGACCCAGTACTTC; CDR3aa: CASRETEVSKETQYF
j_gene: TRBJ1-2; d_gene: .; v_gene: TRBV9; abundance: many; CDR3nt: TGTGCCAGCAGCCCCTCAATAGGGGTTAACTATGGCTACACCTTC; CDR3aa: CASSPSIGVNYGYTF
j_gene: TRBJ1-2; d_gene: .; v_gene: TRBV12-3/TRBV12-4; abundance: many; CDR3nt: TGTGCCAGCAGTTTTGGAGATGGCTACACCTTC; CDR3aa: CASSFGDGYTF
j_gene: TRBJ2-1; d_gene: TRBD2; v_gene: TRBV5-1; abundance: .; CDR3nt: TGCGCCAGCAGCCTAAGACTAGCGGGGTCCTACAATGAGCAGTTCTTC; CDR3aa: CASSLRLAGSYNEQFF
j_gene: TRBJ2-1; d_gene: .; v_gene: TRBV7-6; abundance: many; CDR3nt: TGTGCCAGCAGCCCGGGGGCAGGGGCCCCATCCTACAATGAGCAGTTCTTC; CDR3aa: CASSPGAGAPSYNEQFF
j_gene: TRBJ2-1; d_gene: .; v_gene: TRBV20-1; abundance: many; CDR3nt: TGCAGTGCTAGTGTGGTGACTAGAGATGAGCAGTTCTTC; CDR3aa: CSASVVTRDEQFF
j_gene: TRBJ1-1; d_gene: TRBD1; v_gene: TRBV29-1; abundance: many; CDR3nt: TGCAGCGATACAGGGGGCCCGATGAACACTGAAGCTTTCTTT; CDR3aa: CSDTGGPMNTEAFF
j_gene: TRBJ1-4; d_gene: .; v_gene: TRBV29-1; abundance: many; CDR3nt: TGCAGCGTTACAAAACCTTTTAGAGGAAGAGGGGAAAAACTGTTTTTT; CDR3aa: CSVTKPFRGRGEKLFF
j_gene: TRBJ1-2; d_gene: .; v_gene: TRBV6-5; abundance: many; CDR3nt: TGTGCCAGCAGCCCTGGCACGCGGCACGAGTATGGCTACACCTTC; CDR3aa: CASSPGTRHEYGYTF